Listed here are 16 T cell receptor beta chains from one sample, sequenced in a study of hypomethylating agent response in myelodysplastic syndrome. Here immunoSEQ multiplex PCR was the method, and the copy in TCRdb shows in-frame clones only, minus some. Among about 10,000 clones listed, under 85% were seen once. The starting material was bone marrow, obtained before or after starting hypomethylating agent treatment for myelodysplastic syndrome (not recorded which). These receptors all stem from a human donor with myelodysplastic syndrome.

The CDR3 region is CATNSRGTDTQYF. The CDR3 coding sequence is TGTGCCACCAACAGTCGAGGTACAGATACGCAGTATTTT. The rearrangement joins TRBV2 to TRBJ2-3; D is undetermined. CDR1 is SNHLY and CDR2 is FYNNEI in the germline V gene. The CDR3 is 13 amino acids. The ends were cut back, 10 bases at V and 3 bases at J, with 14 bases in the middle.

The chain uses TRBV7-3 and TRBJ2-3; D not certain. The CDR3 sequence is 12 residues long. Germline V gene data show CDR1 as SGHTA and CDR2 as FQGTGA. Deletions cut 5 bases from V and 3 bases from J, with 6 bases between. Here the CDR3 reads CASSPSTDTQYF. The CDR3, as DNA: TGTGCCAGCAGCCCGAGTACAGATACGCAGTATTTT.

The rearrangement links TRBV30 to TRBJ2-2; the match to TRBD1 covers 8 bases. Germline-derived CDR1 and CDR2 are GTSNPN and SVGIG (reference sequence). The CDR3 has 17 amino acids. The V and J ends lost 2 bases and 5 bases, in that order; junction bases with no gene match: 13. The DNA for the CDR3 is TGTGCCTGGAGTCCTCCTAACAGGGGGAGTGGAACCGGGGAGCTGTTTTTT. Encoded protein: CAWSPPNRGSGTGELFF.

The genes are TRBV5-7 and TRBJ2-7; a possible D gene is TRBD1 (5 bases). TRBV5-7 is known as an ORF, though its function is uncertain. The ends were cut back, 4 bases at V and 8 bases at J, with 16 bases in the middle. This CDR3 is 13 amino acids long. The CDR3 sequence: CASSLSPGAKQYF. The CDR3 DNA follows: TGTGCCAGCAGCCTATCCCCTGGGGCCAAGCAGTACTTC.

The chain carries TRBV10-3 and TRBJ1-5; 9 positions match TRBD1. The V gene's germline CDR1 is ENHRY and CDR2 SYGVKD. This CDR3 contains 13 residues. Trimming removed 10 bases from V and 7 bases from J; junction bases left unmatched: 8. The CDR3 reads CATADRGDQPQHF. As DNA, the CDR3 is TGTGCCACGGCGGACAGGGGTGACCAGCCCCAGCATTTT.

The CDR3 spells CASSPRARDHEQFF. The CDR3 DNA reads as TGCGCCAGCAGCCCCCGGGCCCGTGACCATGAGCAGTTCTTC. The J gene is TRBJ2-1, the V gene TRBV5-1, with D unresolved. The V gene's germline CDR1 is SGHRS and CDR2 YFSETQ. This CDR3 region has 14 residues. With 4 bases removed from V and 8 bases from J, the gap between germline ends came to 16 bases. Looking up the rest from reference TRBV5-1 and TRBJ2-1 gives the full variable domain: KAGVTQTPRYLIKTRGQQVTLSCSPISGHRSVSWYQQTPGQGLQFLFEYFSETQRNKGNFPGRFSGRQFSNSRSEMNVSTLELGDSALYLCASSPRARDHEQFFGPGTRLTVL.

This chain connects TRBV19 to TRBJ2-1, with a weak D call TRBD2 (5 bases). Germline lookup yields CDR1 LNHDA and CDR2 SQIVND (reference sequence). This CDR3 comprises 14 residues. The V end lost 6 bases, the J end lost 1 base, and 10 bases lay between the germline ends. The CDR3 protein is CASSARASYNEQFF. The CDR3 DNA reads as TGTGCCAGTAGCGCGAGGGCTTCCTACAATGAGCAGTTCTTC.

The chain uses TRBV19 and TRBJ1-5; D is unclear. Looked up from germline, CDR1 is LNHDA and CDR2 is SQIVND (reference sequence). V was pared by 0 bases and J by 9 bases, with 15 bases between. CDR3 length equals 15 residues. In DNA form, the CDR3 reads TGTGCCAGTAGTATAGATATTCAGCCCAGCCGGCCCCAGCATTTT. It encodes CASSIDIQPSRPQHF.

V usage is TRBV4-1 and J usage is TRBJ2-1; D gene uncertain. Germline-derived CDR1 and CDR2 are MGHRA and YSYEKL. The CDR3 totals 15 residues. V dropped 4 bases and J dropped 5 bases, with 15 bases sitting between them. For the CDR3, the DNA is TGCGCCAGCAGCCCCCAGACTGCGCAGAACAATGAGCAGTTCTTC. Its protein product is CASSPQTAQNNEQFF.

This clone was detected a few times. This chain joins TRBV7-9 and TRBJ2-7, with 7 nucleotides matching TRBD1. The junction had 3 bases not matched to a gene; V was cut back by 2 bases and J by 2 bases. This CDR3 spans 14 amino acids. CDR1 and CDR2 from the germline V gene are SEHNR and FQNEAQ (reference sequence). CDR3 in DNA: TGTGCCAGCAGCTTATGGGACAGCACCTACGAGCAGTACTTC. This codes for CASSLWDSTYEQYF.

The J gene is TRBJ2-1, the V gene TRBV5-6, with 9 bases aligning to TRBD2. Germline V gene data show CDR1 as SGHDT and CDR2 as YYEEEE. CDR3 size: 15 residues. After removal of 0 bases from V and 7 bases from J, the junction contained 5 bases not matched to a gene. CDR3 protein: CASSLDAGGLNEQFF. CDR3 DNA: TGTGCCAGCAGCTTGGACGCGGGGGGGCTGAATGAGCAGTTCTTC.

The chain links TRBV19 to TRBJ2-1, with TRBD2 matching over 10 bases. The V and J ends lost 4 bases and 2 bases, in that order; junction bases with no gene match: 2. The CDR3 totals 15 residues. Germline V lookup: CDR1 LNHDA, CDR2 SQIVND (reference sequence). The CDR3 sequence is CASSTSGSPYNEQFF. CDR3 coding DNA: TGTGCCAGTAGTACTAGCGGGAGTCCCTACAATGAGCAGTTCTTC.

The J gene is TRBJ2-7, the V gene TRBV6-1; D unclear. Between the trimmed V and J ends, which lost 4 bases and 5 bases, there was a span of 12 bases. CDR1 is MNHNS and CDR2 is SASEGT in the germline V gene. This CDR3 comprises 13 residues. CDR3 protein: CASSGVRWDEQYF. The CDR3 DNA reads TGTGCCAGCAGTGGGGTTCGTTGGGACGAGCAGTACTTC.

This chain connects TRBV19 to TRBJ1-1; a possible D gene is TRBD1 (5 bases). V was pared by 1 base and J by 1 base, with 10 bases between. The V gene's germline CDR1 is LNHDA and CDR2 SQIVND (reference sequence). The CDR3 extends over 15 amino acids. The CDR3 reads CASSIGAGRNTEAFF. The CDR3, as DNA: TGTGCCAGTAGTATAGGGGCAGGGCGGAACACTGAAGCTTTCTTT.

The chain carries TRBV30 and TRBJ1-1; D not certain. The CDR3 is made up of 12 amino acids. CDR1 is GTSNPN, CDR2 SVGIG, per germline (reference sequence). Trimming cost V 0 bases and J 5 bases, with 7 bases left between them. CDR3 amino acids: CAWSVLGTEAFF. In nucleotides, the CDR3 is TGTGCCTGGAGTGTACTGGGGACTGAAGCTTTCTTT.

The chain is built from TRBV5-1 and TRBJ2-1; no clear D gene. CDR1 is SGHRS and CDR2 is YFSETQ in the germline V gene. Between the trimmed V and J ends, which lost 7 bases and 0 bases, there was a span of 11 bases. The CDR3 has 14 amino acids. The CDR3 loop reads CASSTYSSYNEQFF. CDR3 sequence (DNA): TGCGCCAGCTCAACCTACAGCTCCTACAATGAGCAGTTCTTC.